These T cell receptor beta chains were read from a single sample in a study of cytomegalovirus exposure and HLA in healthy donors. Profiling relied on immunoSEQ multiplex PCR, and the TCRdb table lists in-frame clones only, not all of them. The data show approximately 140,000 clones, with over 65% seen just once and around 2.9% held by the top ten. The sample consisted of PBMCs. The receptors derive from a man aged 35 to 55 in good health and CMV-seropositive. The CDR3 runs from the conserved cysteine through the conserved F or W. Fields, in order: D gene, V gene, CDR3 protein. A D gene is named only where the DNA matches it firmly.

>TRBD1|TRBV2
CASSERDRSTDTQYF
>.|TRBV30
CAWSVQGYGYTF
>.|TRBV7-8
CASSLTSPNTFNEQFF
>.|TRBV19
CASSDQGRNQPQHF
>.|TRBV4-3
CASSTSPLTEAFF
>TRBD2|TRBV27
CASSLSLAGFTGELFF
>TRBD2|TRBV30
CAWSDGRARPYNEQFF
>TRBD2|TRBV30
CAWSTPPGLVRVEQFF
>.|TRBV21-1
CARGPGQGGDEQYF
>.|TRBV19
CASSIGRGTTTDTQYF
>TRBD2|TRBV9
CASSAGEGGESRETQYF
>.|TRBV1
CTSSQESRDWNTEAFF
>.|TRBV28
CASSLGVPYNEQFF
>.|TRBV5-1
CASSLVPDQPQHF
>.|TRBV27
CASSQTSYVTDTQYF
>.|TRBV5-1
CASSLVAAGANVLTF
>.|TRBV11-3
CASSLEEGDPPYEQYF
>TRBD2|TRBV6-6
CASSYSSAGGRGEQYF
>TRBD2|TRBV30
CAWSPPSGRYEQYF
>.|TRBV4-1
CASSQDFNWAEKDYEQYF
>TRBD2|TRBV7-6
CASSPESGAGAYEQYF
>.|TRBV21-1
CASSKVRRVGTEAFF
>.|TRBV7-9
CASSISGSEQFF
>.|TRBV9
CASSVGEVPRNEQFF
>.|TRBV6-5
CASSYSRDSGYGYTF
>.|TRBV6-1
CASSWTPYQETQYF
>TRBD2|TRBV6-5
CASSYMGGRFGETQYF
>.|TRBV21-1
CASSPWGGSSYEQYF
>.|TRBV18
CASSPSGADGGYTF
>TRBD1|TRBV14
CASSHGTGAQETQYF
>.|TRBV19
CASIAEGLGNTIYF
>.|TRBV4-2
CASSQPGGTPDEQFF
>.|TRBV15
CATSRSGLHNEQFF
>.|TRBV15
CATAEGQYNEQFF
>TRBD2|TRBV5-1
CASSPRGGTEDEQFF
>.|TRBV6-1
CASRGLGALAQHF
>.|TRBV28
CASSINPPLEAFF
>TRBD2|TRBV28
CASSLLAGPPTGELFF
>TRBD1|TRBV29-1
CSAARGRVNEKLFF
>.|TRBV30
CAWSFGGEQFF
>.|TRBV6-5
CASSYTAPNTEAFF
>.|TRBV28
CASSLWGGERGLGYGYTF
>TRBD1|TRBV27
CASSPISPTGATGNTIYF
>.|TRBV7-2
CASSPTSDYSGEQFF
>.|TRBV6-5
CASNPGRGNTEAFF
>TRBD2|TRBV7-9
CASILPASGVLNTGELFF
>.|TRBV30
CAWSVTDNSPLHF
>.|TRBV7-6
CASSPRTDMNTEAFF
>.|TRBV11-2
CASSKEDRRKRNEQFF
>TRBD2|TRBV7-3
CASSLHGLAGQNEQFF
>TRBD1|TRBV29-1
CSVVGGTGDEKLFF
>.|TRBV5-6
CASSLGGPATGYTF
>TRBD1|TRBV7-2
CASSFLTGGDQPQHF
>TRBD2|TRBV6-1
CASSVRLAGETAYEQYF
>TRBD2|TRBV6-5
CASSYFLAGEPYEQYF
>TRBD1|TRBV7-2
CASSPAFAQGDQPQHF
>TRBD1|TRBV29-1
CSVEGMSGSPGGQFF
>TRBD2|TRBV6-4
CASSDSAGSGSRGTDTQYF
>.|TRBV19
CASSMGQSDYGYTF
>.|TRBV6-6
CASSYLSRGEQFF